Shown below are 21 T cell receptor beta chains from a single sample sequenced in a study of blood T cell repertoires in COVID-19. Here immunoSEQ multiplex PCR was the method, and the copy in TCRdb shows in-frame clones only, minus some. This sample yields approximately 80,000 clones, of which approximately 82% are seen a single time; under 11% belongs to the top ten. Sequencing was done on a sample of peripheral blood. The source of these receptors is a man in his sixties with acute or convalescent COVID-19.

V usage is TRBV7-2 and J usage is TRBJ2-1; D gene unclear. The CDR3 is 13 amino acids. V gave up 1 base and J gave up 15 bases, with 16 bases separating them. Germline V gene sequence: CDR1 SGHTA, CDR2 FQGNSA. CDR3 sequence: CASSLGSETVLFF. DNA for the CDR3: TGTGCCAGCAGCTTAGGGAGCGAGACTGTCCTGTTCTTC.

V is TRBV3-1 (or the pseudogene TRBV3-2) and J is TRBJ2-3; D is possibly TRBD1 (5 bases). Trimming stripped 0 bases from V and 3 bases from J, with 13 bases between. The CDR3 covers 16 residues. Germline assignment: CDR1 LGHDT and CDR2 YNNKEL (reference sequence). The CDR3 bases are TGTGCCAGCAGCCAAGAGGTCAGCAGGGTAACAGATACGCAGTATTTT. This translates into CASSQEVSRVTDTQYF.

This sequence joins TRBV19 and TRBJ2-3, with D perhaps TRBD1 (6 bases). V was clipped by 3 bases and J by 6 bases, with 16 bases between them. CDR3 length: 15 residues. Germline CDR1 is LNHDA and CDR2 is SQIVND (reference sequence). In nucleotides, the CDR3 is TGTGCCAGTAGTATTGAGGCAGGGGACGGGGATACGCAGTATTTT. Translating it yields CASSIEAGDGDTQYF.

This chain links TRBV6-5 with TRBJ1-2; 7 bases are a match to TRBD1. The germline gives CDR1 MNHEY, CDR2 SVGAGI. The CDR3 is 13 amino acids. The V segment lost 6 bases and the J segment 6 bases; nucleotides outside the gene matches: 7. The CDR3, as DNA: TGTGCCAGCAGGGGCAGGGGGGAGGATGGCTACACCTTC. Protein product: CASRGRGEDGYTF.

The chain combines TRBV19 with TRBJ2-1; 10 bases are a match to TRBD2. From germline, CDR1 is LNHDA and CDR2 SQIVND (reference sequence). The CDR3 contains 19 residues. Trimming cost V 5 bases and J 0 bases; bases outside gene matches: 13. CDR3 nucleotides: TGTGCCAGTAGTTCAATAGCGGGAGGAATCACTAACTCCTACAATGAGCAGTTCTTC. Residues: CASSSIAGGITNSYNEQFF.

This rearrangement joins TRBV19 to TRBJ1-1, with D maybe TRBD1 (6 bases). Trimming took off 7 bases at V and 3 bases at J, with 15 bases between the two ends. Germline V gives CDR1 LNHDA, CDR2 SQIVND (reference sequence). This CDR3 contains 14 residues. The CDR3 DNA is TGTGCCAGTATCGATCTAGGGGGATACACTGAAGCTTTCTTT. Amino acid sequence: CASIDLGGYTEAFF.

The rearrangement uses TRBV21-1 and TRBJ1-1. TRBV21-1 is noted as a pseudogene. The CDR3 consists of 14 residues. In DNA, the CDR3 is TGTGCCAAAACGGAGGAAGGCTTGAACACTGAAGCTTTCTTT. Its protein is CAKTEEGLNTEAFF.

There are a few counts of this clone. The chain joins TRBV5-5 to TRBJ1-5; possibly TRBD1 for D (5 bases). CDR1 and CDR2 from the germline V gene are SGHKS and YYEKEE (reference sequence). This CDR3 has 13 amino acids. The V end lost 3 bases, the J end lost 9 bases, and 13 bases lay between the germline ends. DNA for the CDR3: TGTGCCAGCAGCTCCGGACACACCGGGCCCCAGCATTTT. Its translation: CASSSGHTGPQHF.

This CDR3 is CASSLRETSYEQFF. The DNA of the CDR3 is TGTGCCAGCAGCCTGAGGGAGACCAGCTATGAGCAGTTCTTC. The chain uses TRBV7-3 and TRBJ2-1; TRBD2 might be the D (5 bases). The germline V and J ends were trimmed by 5 bases and 8 bases, with 16 bases remaining between them. The V gene's germline CDR1 is SGHTA and CDR2 FQGTGA. The CDR3 consists of 14 residues.

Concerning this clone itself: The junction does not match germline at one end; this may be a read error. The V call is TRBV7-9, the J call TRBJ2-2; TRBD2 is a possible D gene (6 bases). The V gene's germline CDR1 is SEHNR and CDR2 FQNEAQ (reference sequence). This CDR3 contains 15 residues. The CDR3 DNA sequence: TGTGCCGGCAGCACGCAGGCGGGAAACACCGGGGAGCTGTTTTTT. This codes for CAGSTQAGNTGELFF.

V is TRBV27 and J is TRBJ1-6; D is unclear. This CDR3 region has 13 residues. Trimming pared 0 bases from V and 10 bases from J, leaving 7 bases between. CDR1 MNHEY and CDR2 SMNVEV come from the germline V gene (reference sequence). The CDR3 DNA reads TGTGCCAGCAGTTTATCCAGTCAATCACCCCTCCACTTT. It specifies CASSLSSQSPLHF.

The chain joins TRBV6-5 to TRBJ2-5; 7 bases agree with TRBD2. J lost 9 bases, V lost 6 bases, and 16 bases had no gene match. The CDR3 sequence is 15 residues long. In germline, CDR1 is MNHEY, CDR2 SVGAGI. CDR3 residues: CASRPLRGEWVAQYF. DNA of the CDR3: TGTGCCAGCAGGCCCTTACGGGGGGAGTGGGTGGCCCAGTACTTC.

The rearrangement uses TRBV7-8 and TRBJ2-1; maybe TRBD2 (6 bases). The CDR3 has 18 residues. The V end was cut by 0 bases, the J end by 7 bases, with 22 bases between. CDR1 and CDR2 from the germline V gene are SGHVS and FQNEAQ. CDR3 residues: CASSLAASRRGFSNEQFF. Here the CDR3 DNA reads TGTGCCAGCAGCTTAGCCGCGAGTCGGCGGGGATTTTCGAATGAGCAGTTCTTC.

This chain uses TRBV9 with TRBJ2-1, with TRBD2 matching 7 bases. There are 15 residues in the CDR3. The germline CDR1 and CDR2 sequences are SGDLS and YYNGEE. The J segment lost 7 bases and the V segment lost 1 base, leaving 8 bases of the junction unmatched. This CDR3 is CASSVRSSGLNEQFF. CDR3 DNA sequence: TGTGCCAGCAGCGTACGGTCTAGCGGACTAAATGAGCAGTTCTTC. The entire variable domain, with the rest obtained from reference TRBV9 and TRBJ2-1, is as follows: DSGVTQTPKHLITATGQRVTLRCSPRSGDLSVYWYQQSLDQGLQFLIQYYNGEERAKGNILERFSAQQFPDLHSELNLSSLELGDSALYFCASSVRSSGLNEQFFGPGTRLTVL.

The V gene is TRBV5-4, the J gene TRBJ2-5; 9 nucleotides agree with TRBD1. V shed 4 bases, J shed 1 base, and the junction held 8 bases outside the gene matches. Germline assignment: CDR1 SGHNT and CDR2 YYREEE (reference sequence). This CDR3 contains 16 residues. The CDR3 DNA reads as TGTGCCAGCAGCCCCGACAGGGGGGGCCTCCAAGAGACCCAGTACTTC. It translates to CASSPDRGGLQETQYF.

CDR3 sequence: CASRSTGNYGYTF. CDR3 DNA sequence: TGCGCCAGCAGGAGCACAGGGAACTATGGCTACACCTTC. V gene TRBV5-1 combines with J gene TRBJ1-2; tentatively, D is TRBD1 (6 bases). V lost 5 bases, J lost 2 bases, and 10 bases lay in between. CDR3 length: 13 amino acids. The germline CDR1 and CDR2 sequences are SGHRS and YFSETQ.

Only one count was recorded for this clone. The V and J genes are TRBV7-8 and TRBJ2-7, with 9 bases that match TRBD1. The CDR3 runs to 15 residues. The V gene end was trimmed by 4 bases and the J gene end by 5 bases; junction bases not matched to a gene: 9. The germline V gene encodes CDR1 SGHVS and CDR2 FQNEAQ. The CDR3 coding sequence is TGTGCCAGCAGCTCCTGGGGCACAGGGGGCAACGAGCAGTACTTC. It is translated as CASSSWGTGGNEQYF. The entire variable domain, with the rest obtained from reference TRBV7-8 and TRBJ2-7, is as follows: GAGVSQSPRYKVAKRGQDVALRCDPISGHVSLFWYQQALGQGPEFLTYFQNEAQLDKSGLPSDRFFAERPEGSVSTLKIQRTQQEDSAVYLCASSSWGTGGNEQYFGPGTRLTVT.

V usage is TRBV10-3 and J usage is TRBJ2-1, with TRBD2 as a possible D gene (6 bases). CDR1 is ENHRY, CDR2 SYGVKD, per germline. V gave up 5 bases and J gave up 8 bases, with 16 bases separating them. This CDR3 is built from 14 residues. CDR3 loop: CAISPLRESHEQFF. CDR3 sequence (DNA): TGTGCCATCAGTCCCTTACGGGAGAGTCATGAGCAGTTCTTC.

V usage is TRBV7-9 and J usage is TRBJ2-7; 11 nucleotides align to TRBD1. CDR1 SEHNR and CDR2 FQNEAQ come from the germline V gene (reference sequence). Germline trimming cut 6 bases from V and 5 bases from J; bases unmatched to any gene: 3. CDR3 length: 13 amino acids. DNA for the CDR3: TGTGCCAGCAGTCGGGGACAGGGGGACGAGCAGTACTTC. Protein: CASSRGQGDEQYF.

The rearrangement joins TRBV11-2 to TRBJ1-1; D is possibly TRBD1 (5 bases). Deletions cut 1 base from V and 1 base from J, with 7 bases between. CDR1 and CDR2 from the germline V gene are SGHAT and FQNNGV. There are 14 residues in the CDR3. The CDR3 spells CASSLVGGNTEAFF. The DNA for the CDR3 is TGTGCCAGCAGCTTAGTCGGGGGGAACACTGAAGCTTTCTTT.

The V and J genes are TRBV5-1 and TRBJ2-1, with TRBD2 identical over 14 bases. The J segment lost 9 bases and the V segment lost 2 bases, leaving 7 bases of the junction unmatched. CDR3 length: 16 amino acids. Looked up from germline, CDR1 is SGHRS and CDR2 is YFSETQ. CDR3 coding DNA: TGCGCCAGCAGCTTCACGACTAGCGGGGGGGCCAGTGAGCAGTTCTTC. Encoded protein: CASSFTTSGGASEQFF.